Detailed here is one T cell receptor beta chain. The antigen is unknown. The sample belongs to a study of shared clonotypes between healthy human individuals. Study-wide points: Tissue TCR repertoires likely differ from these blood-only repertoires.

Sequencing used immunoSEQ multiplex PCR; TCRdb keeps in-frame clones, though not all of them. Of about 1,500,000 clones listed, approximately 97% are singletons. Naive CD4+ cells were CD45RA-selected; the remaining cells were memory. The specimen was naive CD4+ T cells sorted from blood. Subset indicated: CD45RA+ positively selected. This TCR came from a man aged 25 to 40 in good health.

DNA for the CDR3: TGTGCCAGCAGTTTTCCGACAGGGCCGACAGATACGCAGTATTTT. This sequence encodes CASSFPTGPTDTQYF. The V call is TRBV28, the J call TRBJ2-3; 7 bases map to TRBD1. CDR3 length: 15 amino acids. V trimming: 3 bases; J trimming: 3 bases; junction bases outside the gene matches: 6. Germline V gene sequence: CDR1 MDHEN, CDR2 SYDVKM.